A selection of T cell receptor beta chains follows, all from one sample in a study of immune evolution from preneoplasia to lung adenocarcinoma. Profiled with immunoSEQ multiplex PCR; TCRdb holds only in-frame clones, not every one. The sample holds thousands of clones, about four fifths seen once. The sample was FFPE normal lung tissue adjacent to the tumor. The receptors originated from a person aged 50-69 years with lung adenocarcinoma. Each CDR3 is given with its conserved first and last residue. The D gene is left open where the match is weak. Expanded clones are given a class, and other clones once, few, many or no size at all.

clone size	V gene	D gene	J gene	CDR3 protein	CDR3 DNA
.	TRBV5-1	TRBD2	TRBJ2-7	CASSLELAGGYEQYF	TGCGCCAGCAGCTTGGAACTAGCGGGGGGCTACGAGCAGTACTTC
.	TRBV7-9	.	TRBJ2-7	CASSLVSVGEQYF	TGTGCCAGCAGCTTAGTTTCTGTGGGGGAGCAGTACTTC
.	TRBV6-5	.	TRBJ2-3	CASSSPPPDTQYF	TGTGCCAGCAGTTCTCCTCCCCCAGATACGCAGTATTTT
.	TRBV29-1	TRBD2	TRBJ2-1	CSVEGPGGNEQFF	TGCAGCGTTGAAGGTCCGGGGGGCAATGAGCAGTTCTTC
.	TRBV10-1	.	TRBJ1-5	CASSESMNQPQHF	TGCGCCAGCAGCGAGTCGATGAATCAGCCCCAGCATTTT
.	TRBV7-8	.	TRBJ2-7	CASSLGFSLLFSYEQYF	TGTGCCAGCAGCTTAGGTTTCAGCCTCCTTTTCTCCTACGAGCAGTACTTC
.	TRBV11-2	.	TRBJ1-2	CASSLDQGGRYGYTF	TGTGCCAGCAGCTTAGATCAAGGGGGGCGGTATGGCTACACCTTC
once	TRBV2	TRBD1	TRBJ1-2	CASSAGQGGYTF	TGTGCCAGCAGCGCCGGACAGGGCGGCTACACCTTC
once	TRBV2	.	TRBJ1-4	CASRVGFEKLFF	TGTGCCTCACGGGTGGGCTTTGAAAAACTGTTTTTT
.	TRBV25-1	.	TRBJ2-1	CASSDVGKSSAIGEQFF	TGTGCCAGCAGTGACGTTGGGAAATCTAGCGCGATCGGTGAGCAGTTCTTC
once	TRBV12-5	TRBD2	TRBJ2-3	CASGLVASGMTDTQYF	TGTGCTAGTGGTTTGGTTGCTAGCGGGATGACAGATACGCAGTATTTT
.	TRBV6-1	.	TRBJ1-5	CASNIGQNQPQHF	TGTGCCAGCAACATAGGACAGAATCAGCCCCAGCATTTT
once	TRBV5-6	TRBD1	TRBJ1-2	CASSEGQGYGYTF	TGTGCCAGCAGCGAGGGACAGGGATATGGCTACACCTTC
.	TRBV28	.	TRBJ1-2	CASSRAGRGRFLNYGYTF	TGTGCCAGCAGCCGGGCAGGGAGGGGGAGATTTTTGAACTATGGCTACACCTTC
.	TRBV2	.	TRBJ1-1	CASSERGNTEAFF	TGTGCCAGCAGTGAGCGGGGGAACACTGAAGCTTTCTTT
few	TRBV28	.	TRBJ2-1	CASSLQGSWYEQFF	TGTGCCAGCAGTTTACAGGGTTCTTGGTATGAGCAGTTCTTC
.	TRBV11-2	.	TRBJ2-1	CASAPEWVAANNEQFF	TGTGCTTCCGCACCCGAGTGGGTAGCGGCGAACAATGAGCAGTTCTTC
.	TRBV11-3	TRBD2	TRBJ2-1	CASSLAGLAGGGGNEQFF	TGTGCCAGCAGCTTAGCGGGACTAGCGGGAGGGGGGGGCAATGAGCAGTTCTTC
.	TRBV7-8	.	TRBJ1-5	CASWQGGDQPQHF	TGTGCCAGCTGGCAGGGCGGTGATCAGCCCCAGCATTTT
.	TRBV5-6	TRBD1	TRBJ1-5	CASSLRAGGTPQHF	TGTGCCAGCAGCTTGAGGGCAGGGGGCACGCCCCAGCATTTT
.	TRBV5-6	TRBD1	TRBJ2-7	CASSYPGQGIHEQYF	TGTGCCAGCAGCTACCCGGGACAGGGTATCCACGAGCAGTACTTC
.	TRBV11-3	TRBD2	TRBJ2-7	CASSLEMGGSIPYEQYF	TGTGCCAGCAGCTTAGAAATGGGCGGGAGTATCCCCTACGAGCAGTACTTC
.	TRBV13	TRBD2	TRBJ2-5	CASSLAGGETQYF	TGTGCCAGCAGCTTGGCGGGAGGAGAGACCCAGTACTTC
once	TRBV10-3	.	TRBJ2-1	CAISEDPGEQFF	TGTGCCATCAGTGAGGATCCGGGGGAGCAGTTCTTC
.	TRBV11-3	.	TRBJ2-7	CASSLSGYEQYF	TGTGCCAGCAGCTTATCGGGGTACGAGCAGTACTTC
.	TRBV11-3	TRBD1	TRBJ2-5	CASSRDRDQETQYF	TGTGCCAGCAGCAGGGACAGGGACCAAGAGACCCAGTACTTC
.	TRBV11-2	.	TRBJ2-2	CASSLTRRGTGELFF	TGTGCCAGCAGCTTGACTAGGCGTGGCACCGGGGAGCTGTTTTTT
.	TRBV7-3	.	TRBJ2-1	CASSLTFSNEQFF	TGTGCCAGCAGCTTAACGTTCAGCAATGAGCAGTTCTTC
.	TRBV28	.	TRBJ1-1	CASSLQAHPANTEAFF	TGTGCCAGCAGTTTACAGGCCCACCCCGCGAACACTGAAGCTTTCTTT
.	TRBV11-3	.	TRBJ2-5	CASSLEEGRETQYF	TGTGCCAGCAGCTTAGAGGAGGGGCGGGAGACCCAGTACTTC
.	TRBV30	.	TRBJ1-5	CAWSVQRLSPQHF	TGTGCCTGGAGTGTGCAGCGCTTGTCGCCCCAGCATTTT
few	TRBV18	.	TRBJ2-3	CASSREGASTDTQYF	TGTGCCAGCTCACGGGAGGGGGCAAGCACAGATACGCAGTATTTT
.	TRBV9	.	TRBJ1-1	CASSVAKETEAFF	TGTGCCAGCAGCGTAGCGAAAGAGACTGAAGCTTTCTTT
once	TRBV7-9	.	TRBJ1-3	CASSLTVGSGNTIYF	TGTGCCAGCAGCTTGACGGTAGGGAGTGGAAACACCATATATTTT
once	TRBV5-1	.	TRBJ2-5	CASSLVGWETQYF	TGCGCCAGCAGCTTGGTAGGGTGGGAGACCCAGTACTTC
.	TRBV13	.	TRBJ1-2	CASSLGQTIPFF	TGTGCCAGCAGCTTAGGGCAGACTATACCCTTCTTC
.	TRBV6-1	TRBD1	TRBJ1-2	CASSLQGADYYGYTF	TGTGCCAGCAGCCTACAGGGGGCGGACTACTATGGCTACACCTTC
.	TRBV5-6	.	TRBJ2-5	CASSLGGAEETQYF	TGTGCCAGCAGCTTAGGAGGGGCAGAAGAGACCCAGTACTTC
.	TRBV2	TRBD1	TRBJ1-4	CASSPQQGGNEKLFF	TGTGCCAGCAGTCCACAACAGGGGGGTAATGAAAAACTGTTTTTT
.	TRBV15	.	TRBJ1-2	CATSREDTNYGYTF	TGTGCCACCAGCAGAGAAGACACGAACTATGGCTACACCTTC
.	TRBV28	TRBD2	TRBJ2-1	CASSLSLAAGHEQFF	TGTGCCAGCAGTTTATCCCTAGCGGCAGGTCATGAGCAGTTCTTC
.	TRBV5-1	TRBD1	TRBJ1-1	CASGTGEGNTEAFF	TGCGCCAGCGGGACAGGAGAGGGTAACACTGAAGCTTTCTTT
.	TRBV30	TRBD2	TRBJ2-5	CAWSVRAGVQETQYF	TGTGCCTGGAGCGTACGGGCGGGAGTCCAAGAGACCCAGTACTTC
.	TRBV19	.	TRBJ1-1	CASSIDLGGLTEAFF	TGTGCCAGTAGTATAGATCTTGGGGGTCTGACTGAAGCTTTCTTT
.	TRBV29-1	.	TRBJ1-2	CSVVQSIIGYGYTF	TGCAGCGTTGTACAATCTATAATCGGATATGGCTACACCTTC